This is a list of T cell receptor beta chains from one sample in a study of blood T cell repertoires in COVID-19. This table comes from immunoSEQ multiplex PCR, and its TCRdb copy is limited to in-frame clones, with some not included. This table holds more than 300,000 clones, about 89% found once. Sequencing was performed on peripheral blood. These receptor sequences come from a woman in her 30s with COVID-19, enrolled during active disease. The CDR3 runs from the conserved cysteine through the conserved F or W. A D gene is named only where the DNA matches it firmly. Some rows have no size entry. The others give once, few or many, or a class for an expanded clone.

CDR3 length	V gene	J gene	D gene	clone size	CDR3 DNA	CDR3 protein
15	TRBV5-1	TRBJ2-3	-	-	TGCGCCAGCAGCCGCGTTACAGGGGACTCAGATACGCAGTATTTT	CASSRVTGDSDTQYF
15	TRBV7-2	TRBJ1-4	-	-	TGTGCCAGCAGCCGGGGAGGGACTGGGGATGAAAAACTGTTTTTT	CASSRGGTGDEKLFF
16	TRBV2	TRBJ2-1	TRBD1	-	TGTGCCAGCAGCCGGATAGGGACAGTCTCCTACAATGAGCAGTTCTTC	CASSRIGTVSYNEQFF
15	TRBV3-1/TRBV3-2	TRBJ2-2	-	-	TGTGCCAGCAGCCCCCGAGACGGGGTCACCGGGGAGCTGTTTTTT	CASSPRDGVTGELFF
14	TRBV27	TRBJ1-2	-	-	TGTGCCAGCAGAGACAGCGCTTATCCCTATGGCTACACCTTC	CASRDSAYPYGYTF
14	TRBV10-3	TRBJ2-1	TRBD2	-	TGTGCCATCGGGGCTAGCGGGAGTATAAATGAGCAGTTCTTC	CAIGASGSINEQFF
15	TRBV19	TRBJ1-5	-	-	TGTGCCAGTAGTATGGGGGGATGGAGCAATCAGCCCCAGCATTTT	CASSMGGWSNQPQHF
13	TRBV19	TRBJ1-5	TRBD1	once	TGTGCCAGTAGTGGGACAGGCAATCAGCCCCAGCATTTT	CASSGTGNQPQHF
18	TRBV4-1	TRBJ1-6	-	-	TGCGCCAGCAGCCAAGGGGCTCAGGTCCGCTCCTATAATTCACCCCTCCACTTT	CASSQGAQVRSYNSPLHF
13	TRBV12-3/TRBV12-4	TRBJ2-7	TRBD2	-	TGTGCCAGTGGACTAGCGGATTCCTACGAGCAGTACTTC	CASGLADSYEQYF
12	TRBV5-5	TRBJ2-7	-	-	TGTGCCAGCAGCTTGAGGCAGGGGAGCCAGTACTTC	CASSLRQGSQYF
14	TRBV7-9	TRBJ2-7	-	-	TGTGCCAGCAGCCCCCGTCAGGGGTACTACGAGCAGTACTTC	CASSPRQGYYEQYF
16	TRBV7-2	TRBJ2-7	TRBD1	few	TGTGCCAGCAGCGCCTCCCCAGGGGGCCTCCCCTACGAGCAGTACTTC	CASSASPGGLPYEQYF
17	TRBV6-2/TRBV6-3	TRBJ2-2	TRBD2	-	TGTGCCAGCAGTTACTATAGCGGGAGCGTTGGCACCGGGGAGCTGTTTTTT	CASSYYSGSVGTGELFF
16	TRBV28	TRBJ2-7	-	-	TGTGCCAGCAGTTTCGGAGGTACAGGGTCCGGGGACGAGCAGTACTTC	CASSFGGTGSGDEQYF
14	TRBV15	TRBJ1-6	-	-	TGTGCCACCAGCAGAGCCTATGCTGATTCACCCCTCCACTTT	CATSRAYADSPLHF
16	TRBV9	TRBJ2-7	TRBD1	-	TGTGCCAGCAGCGTAGCCGGGACAGGGGTCCCCTACGAGCAGTACTTC	CASSVAGTGVPYEQYF
15	TRBV18	TRBJ1-2	TRBD1	-	TGTGCCAGCTCACCAAAGGGGACAGGGTCCTATGGCTACACCTTC	CASSPKGTGSYGYTF
13	TRBV5-1	TRBJ2-5	-	-	TGCGCCAGCAGCCTCGGGACACTAGAGACCCAGTACTTC	CASSLGTLETQYF
15	TRBV11-2	TRBJ2-1	TRBD2	-	TGTGCCAGCAGCCATCTAGCGGGAGCCTACAATGAGCAGTTCTTC	CASSHLAGAYNEQFF
11	TRBV30	TRBJ1-1	TRBD1	-	TGTGCCTGGAGTGGGGACAGGGTGACTTTCTTT	CAWSGDRVTFF
12	TRBV6-5	TRBJ2-7	TRBD2	-	TGTGCCAGCAAAGCGGGAGCTTGGGAGCAGTACTTC	CASKAGAWEQYF
13	TRBV29-1	TRBJ2-1	TRBD2	-	TGCAGCTCGGGACTAGCGGGAGGGCATGAGCAGTTCTTC	CSSGLAGGHEQFF
14	TRBV9	TRBJ1-1	-	-	TGTGCCAGCAGCTCTCGGACCGGGGATCCTGAAGCTTTCTTT	CASSSRTGDPEAFF
13	TRBV30	TRBJ1-6	-	-	TGTGCCTGGAGAGAACAGACGAATTCACCCCTCCACTTT	CAWREQTNSPLHF
13	TRBV24-1	TRBJ2-2	-	once	TGTGCCACCACGGACAGGAACACCGGGGAGCTGTTTTTT	CATTDRNTGELFF
15	TRBV5-1	TRBJ2-3	TRBD1	once	TGCGCCAGCAGCTTCAGGGGGCATGGCACAGATACGCAGTATTTT	CASSFRGHGTDTQYF
18	TRBV5-1	TRBJ2-2	-	-	TGCGCCAGCAGCTTGGTCGCGCGGGCCACTAGTGGGACCGGGGAGCTGTTTTTT	CASSLVARATSGTGELFF
15	TRBV5-4	TRBJ1-1	TRBD1	-	TGTGCCAGCAGCTTGCCACAGGGGGCGTGGACTGAAGCTTTCTTT	CASSLPQGAWTEAFF
15	TRBV2	TRBJ2-5	TRBD2	-	TGTGCCAGCAGTGCTACTAGCGGGAGACAAGAGACCCAGTACTTC	CASSATSGRQETQYF
16	TRBV5-1	TRBJ2-1	TRBD2	-	TGCGCCAGCAGCCCCTTAGCGGGAGGGCCAAAGAATGAGCAGTTCTTC	CASSPLAGGPKNEQFF
12	TRBV28	TRBJ1-6	TRBD1	-	TGTGCCAGCAAAACAGGGGTTTCACCCCTCCACTTT	CASKTGVSPLHF
14	TRBV6-4	TRBJ1-1	-	-	TGTGCCAGCAGTGGCACTCCATGGGGGGATCAAGCTTTCTTT	CASSGTPWGDQAFF
15	TRBV9	TRBJ2-7	-	-	TGTGCCAGCAGCCCCCAGACAGGATTCTCCTACGAGCAGTACTTC	CASSPQTGFSYEQYF
14	TRBV5-6	TRBJ2-7	TRBD1	-	TGTGCCAGCAGCTTGAGAAGGGGGCTTCTCGAGCAGTACTTC	CASSLRRGLLEQYF
14	TRBV27	TRBJ1-2	TRBD1	few	TGTGCCAGCAGAGCAGGGACAGGGGTTTCTGGCTACACCTTC	CASRAGTGVSGYTF
14	TRBV19	TRBJ2-1	-	-	TGTGCCAGTAGTATGCGGGAACTCACCAATGAGCAGTTCTTC	CASSMRELTNEQFF
13	TRBV2	TRBJ1-2	-	-	TGTGCCAGCAGTGAGCAGACACCGTATGGCTACACCTTC	CASSEQTPYGYTF
18	TRBV5-1	TRBJ2-3	TRBD2	-	TGCGCCAGCATGGCACTAGCGGGAGGAGGCGGTAGCACAGATACGCAGTATTTT	CASMALAGGGGSTDTQYF
15	TRBV30	TRBJ2-1	TRBD2	-	TGTGCCTGGAGTAAGCGGGAGGGCCCTTTGGATGAGCAGTTCTTC	CAWSKREGPLDEQFF
13	TRBV11-2	TRBJ2-2	-	-	TGTGCCAGCAGCTCAGGGGTTACCGGGGAGCTGTTTTTT	CASSSGVTGELFF
14	TRBV13	TRBJ1-5	-	-	TGTGCCAGCAGCGTAGGACACCTCAATCAGCCCCAGCATTTT	CASSVGHLNQPQHF
12	TRBV7-6	TRBJ2-3	-	-	TGTGCCAGCAGCCCAAGCGGGCCTACGCAGTATTTT	CASSPSGPTQYF
14	TRBV5-1	TRBJ1-4	-	-	TGCGCCAGCAGCTTGGACCGGGAAGGTGAAAAACTGTTTTTT	CASSLDREGEKLFF
13	TRBV30	TRBJ1-5	-	-	TGTGCCTGGAGTTCAGGGCGGGGGCAGCCCCAGCATTTT	CAWSSGRGQPQHF
16	TRBV18	TRBJ2-1	-	-	TGTGCCAGCTCACCACCGTCGGGATACTCCTACAATGAGCAGTTCTTC	CASSPPSGYSYNEQFF
14	TRBV5-1	TRBJ2-3	TRBD1	once	TGCGCCAGCAGCACCGGGACAGGGGGAGTTACGCAGTATTTT	CASSTGTGGVTQYF
15	TRBV10-3	TRBJ1-3	-	-	TGTGCCATCAGTGGGACAGAACACTCTGGAAACACCATATATTTT	CAISGTEHSGNTIYF
14	TRBV28	TRBJ2-5	-	-	TGTGCCAGCAGTTTGGAGGGGGGGCTTAAGACCCAGTACTTC	CASSLEGGLKTQYF
16	TRBV28	TRBJ2-1	-	-	TGTGCCAGCAGTCCTCGTCTGGGGAGCTCCTACAATGAGCAGTTCTTC	CASSPRLGSSYNEQFF
15	TRBV9	TRBJ2-5	TRBD2	-	TGTGCCAGCAGCTGGGCGGGAGGTGGTCAAGAGACCCAGTACTTC	CASSWAGGGQETQYF
17	TRBV4-3	TRBJ2-1	TRBD2	-	TGCGCCAGCAGCCAAGAGATTTCAAGCGGGAGAAGGGGTGAGCAGTTCTTC	CASSQEISSGRRGEQFF
17	TRBV30	TRBJ2-2	TRBD1	-	TGTGCCTGGAGTGTACGCGGGACAGGGGTGAACACCGGGGAGCTGTTTTTT	CAWSVRGTGVNTGELFF